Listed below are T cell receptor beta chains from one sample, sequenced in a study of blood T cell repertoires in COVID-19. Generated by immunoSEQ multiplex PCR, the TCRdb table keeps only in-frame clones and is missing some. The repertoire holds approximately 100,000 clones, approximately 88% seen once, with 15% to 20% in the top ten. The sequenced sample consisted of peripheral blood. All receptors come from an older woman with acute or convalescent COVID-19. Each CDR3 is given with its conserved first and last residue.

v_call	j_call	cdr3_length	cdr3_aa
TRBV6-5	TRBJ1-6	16	CASSLDEQGRHSPLHF
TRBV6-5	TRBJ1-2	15	CASSSRTVLGGGYTF
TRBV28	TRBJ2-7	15	CASSSQGQGRCEQYF
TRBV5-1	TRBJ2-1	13	CASSLGEYNEQFF
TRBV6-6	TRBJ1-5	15	CASSPRGESNQPQHF
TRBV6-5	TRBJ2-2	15	CASSGQGVGTGELFF
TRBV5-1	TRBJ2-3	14	CASKTGGFADTQYF
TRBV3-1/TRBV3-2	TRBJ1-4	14	CASSLGQDNEKLFF
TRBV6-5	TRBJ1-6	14	CASSRDRAISPLHF
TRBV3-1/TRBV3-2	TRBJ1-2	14	CASSQYSSRNGYTF
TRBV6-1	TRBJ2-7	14	CASSDRGGGHEQYF
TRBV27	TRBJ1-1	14	CASRGDRRNTEAFF
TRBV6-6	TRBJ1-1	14	CASSYTGGWAEAFF
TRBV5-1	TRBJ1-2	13	CASSLGRVYGYTF
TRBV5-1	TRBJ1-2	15	CASSLGGQTNYGYTF
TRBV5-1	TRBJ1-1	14	CASSLVQGGTEAFF
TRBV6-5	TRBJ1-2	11	CASSYRGGYTF
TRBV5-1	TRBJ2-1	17	CASSSPSTSGGPNEQFF
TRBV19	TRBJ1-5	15	CASSTQTGNGRPQHF
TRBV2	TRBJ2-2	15	CASSLAGGPAGELFF
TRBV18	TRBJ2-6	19	CASSRRGLAEVTGANVLTF
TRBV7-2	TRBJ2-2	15	CASSLGLAITGELFF
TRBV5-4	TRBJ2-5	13	CASSLTSGETQYF
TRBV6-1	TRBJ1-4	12	CASSEQGEKLFF
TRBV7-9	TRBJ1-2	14	CASSAGTGENGYTF
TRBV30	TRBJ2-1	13	CAWKQRGGYEQFF
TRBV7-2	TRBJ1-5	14	CASSPTGRNQPQHF
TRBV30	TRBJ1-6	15	CAWSTGKGVNSPLHF
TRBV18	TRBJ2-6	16	CASSLSGNSGANVLTF
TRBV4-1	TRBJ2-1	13	CASSQDLGQGRFF
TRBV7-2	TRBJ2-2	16	CASSFKLAGGRGELFF
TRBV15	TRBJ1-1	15	CATSKGGGHNTEAFF
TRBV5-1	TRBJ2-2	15	CASSPSNRGQGELFF
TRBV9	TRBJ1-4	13	CASSRDRDEKLFF
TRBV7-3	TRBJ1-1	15	CASSRVGGGGTEAFF
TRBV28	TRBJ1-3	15	CASSLEGGPGNTIYF
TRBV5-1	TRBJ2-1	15	CASSWSGYGRNEQFF
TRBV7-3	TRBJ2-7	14	CASSSASAGGEQYF
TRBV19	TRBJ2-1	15	CASSRLAGADNEQFF
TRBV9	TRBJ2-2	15	CASSVGGGGTGELFF
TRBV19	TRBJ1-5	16	CASSPSPGVSNQPQHF
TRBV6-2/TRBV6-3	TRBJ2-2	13	CASSQLNTGELFF
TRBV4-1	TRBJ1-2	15	CASSREQGAFNGYTF
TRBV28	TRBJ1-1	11	CASRLGRGAFF
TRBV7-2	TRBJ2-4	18	CASSLRLAGALAKNIQYF
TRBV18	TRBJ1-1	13	CASSSGNKAEAFF
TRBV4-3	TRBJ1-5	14	CASSRDRDFQPQHF
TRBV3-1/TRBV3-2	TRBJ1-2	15	CASSQPKVTYYGYTF
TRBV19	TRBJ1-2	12	CASSTGDRGYTF
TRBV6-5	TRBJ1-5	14	CASSSSGGSEPQHF
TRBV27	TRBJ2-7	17	CASSPDPGQGVVHEQYF
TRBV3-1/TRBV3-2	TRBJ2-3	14	CASSQGRGRYTQYF